The 4 T cell receptor beta chains reported below all come from one sample, sequenced in a study of blood T cell repertoires in COVID-19. TCRdb's copy holds only in-frame clones and misses some; the assay was immunoSEQ multiplex PCR. The sample yields nearly 55,000 clones, 65% to 85% seen once. The source material was peripheral blood. The receptors derive from a human donor with active or convalescent COVID-19. The donor label of this sample is uncertain.

This chain connects TRBV7-9 to TRBJ1-4; 8 bases fit TRBD1. There are 14 residues in the CDR3. V was clipped by 5 bases and J by 7 bases; unmatched bases: 6. Per the germline V gene, CDR1 is SEHNR and CDR2 is FQNEAQ (reference sequence). This chain's CDR3 is CASSLRQGSEKLFF. The CDR3 DNA sequence: TGTGCCAGCAGCCTAAGACAGGGGAGTGAAAAACTGTTTTTT.

The chain links TRBV24-1 to TRBJ2-1; tentatively, D is TRBD1 (5 bases). CDR1 KGHDR and CDR2 SFDVKD come from the germline V gene. This CDR3 has 16 amino acids. The V end was cut by 5 bases, the J end by 1 base, with 14 bases between. The chain's CDR3 is CATSAIGDESYNEQFF. The CDR3 nucleotides read TGTGCCACCAGTGCAATAGGGGATGAGTCCTACAATGAGCAGTTCTTC.

The chain recombines TRBV7-6 with TRBJ1-4; no clear D. CDR1 and CDR2 (germline): SGHVS, FNYEAQ. This CDR3 has 12 amino acids. Trimming cost V 5 bases and J 14 bases, with 15 bases left between them. The CDR3: CASSPGVHPLFF. In nucleotides, the CDR3 is TGTGCCAGCAGCCCCGGGGTCCACCCCCTGTTTTTT.

The rearrangement joins TRBV19 to TRBJ2-7; possible D gene TRBD1, 5 bases. The CDR3 totals 12 residues. The V end was cut by 4 bases, the J end by 6 bases, with 10 bases between. CDR1 is LNHDA, CDR2 SQIVND, per germline (reference sequence). The CDR3 DNA sequence: TGTGCCAGTAGTAGGGGCGGCCCCGAGCAGTACTTC. This sequence encodes CASSRGGPEQYF.